Here is one T cell receptor (beta chain) with its context. These data are taken from a study of blood T cell repertoires in COVID-19. Study-level background: Whether acute or convalescent, the COVID-19 samples came from the United States, Italy and Spain.

The V gene's germline CDR1 is SGHDN and CDR2 FVKESK. This CDR3 has 12 amino acids. V lost 2 bases, J lost 1 base, and 3 bases lay in between. The protocol was immunoSEQ multiplex PCR, while the TCRdb copy is restricted to in-frame clones and leaves out a portion. The table has roughly 38,000 clones, about 89% seen once. Source material: peripheral blood. The V and J genes are TRBV14 and TRBJ2-7; D remains unclear. This receptor was taken from a man in his forties or fifties with active COVID-19. The CDR3 coding sequence is TGTGCCAGCAGCCAATTATCCTACGAGCAGTACTTC. This sequence encodes CASSQLSYEQYF.